The clone carrying this T cell receptor beta chain was seen more than once but under ten times. Its antigen is unidentified. The CDR3 spans 16 residues. J gave up 6 bases and V 1 base, and 12 bases lay outside the gene matches. Germline V gene data show CDR1 as SGDLS and CDR2 as YYNGEE. It was with 60 Vbeta and 13 Jbeta primers that the PCR ran. The protocol was immunoSEQ multiplex PCR, while the TCRdb copy is restricted to in-frame clones and leaves out a portion. The repertoire includes 140,000 to 150,000 clones, 77% of them detected once, and approximately 4% sits in the top ten. The data originate from a study of cytomegalovirus exposure and HLA in healthy donors. Overall study findings and caveats: A missense DCLRE1C variant was associated with V- and J-gene trimming of TCR beta chains in a later analysis, and an independent cohort replicated the association.

The rearrangement joins TRBV9 to TRBJ2-7; the match to TRBD1 covers 8 bases. Material: PBMCs. This TCR came from a male donor in good health and CMV-seronegative. The CDR3 nucleotides read TGTGCCAGCAGCGTAAATCCCGGACAGGGTGGAGGCGAGCAGTACTTC. It yields the protein CASSVNPGQGGGEQYF. Based on the CDR3 plus reference TRBV9 and TRBJ2-7, the full variable domain is DSGVTQTPKHLITATGQRVTLRCSPRSGDLSVYWYQQSLDQGLQFLIQYYNGEERAKGNILERFSAQQFPDLHSELNLSSLELGDSALYFCASSVNPGQGGGEQYFGPGTRLTVT.